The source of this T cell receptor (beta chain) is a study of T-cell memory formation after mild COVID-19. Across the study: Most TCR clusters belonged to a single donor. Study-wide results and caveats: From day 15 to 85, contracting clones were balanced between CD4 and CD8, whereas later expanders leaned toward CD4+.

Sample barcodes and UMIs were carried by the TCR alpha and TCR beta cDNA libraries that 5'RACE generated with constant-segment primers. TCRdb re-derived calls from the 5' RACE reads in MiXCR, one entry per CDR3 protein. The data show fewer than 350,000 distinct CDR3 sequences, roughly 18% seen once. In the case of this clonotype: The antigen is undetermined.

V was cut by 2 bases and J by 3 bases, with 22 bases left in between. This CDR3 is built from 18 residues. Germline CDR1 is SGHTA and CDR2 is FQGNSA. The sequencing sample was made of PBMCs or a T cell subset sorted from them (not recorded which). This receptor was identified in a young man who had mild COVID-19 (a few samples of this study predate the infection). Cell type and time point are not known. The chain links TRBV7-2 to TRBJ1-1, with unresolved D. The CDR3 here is CASSLFPLRSFGDTEAFF. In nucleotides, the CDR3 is TGTGCCAGCAGCTTATTTCCCCTCCGGAGCTTTGGGGACACTGAAGCTTTCTTT. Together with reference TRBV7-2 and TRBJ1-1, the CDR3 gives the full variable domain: GAGVSQSPSNKVTEKGKDVELRCDPISGHTALYWYRQSLGQGLEFLIYFQGNSAPDKSGLPSDRFSAERTGGSVSTLTIQRTQQEDSAVYLCASSLFPLRSFGDTEAFFGQGTRLTVV.